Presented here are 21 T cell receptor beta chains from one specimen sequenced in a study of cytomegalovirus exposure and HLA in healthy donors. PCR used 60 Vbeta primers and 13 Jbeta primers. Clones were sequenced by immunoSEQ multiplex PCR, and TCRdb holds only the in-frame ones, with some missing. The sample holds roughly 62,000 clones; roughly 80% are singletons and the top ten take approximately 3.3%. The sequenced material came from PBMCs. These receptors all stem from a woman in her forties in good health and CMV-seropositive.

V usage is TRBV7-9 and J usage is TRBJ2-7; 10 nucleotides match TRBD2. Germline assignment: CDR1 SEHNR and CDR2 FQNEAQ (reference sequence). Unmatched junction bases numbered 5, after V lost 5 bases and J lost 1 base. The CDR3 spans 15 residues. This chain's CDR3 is CASSPGLAQSYEQYF. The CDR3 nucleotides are TGTGCCAGCAGCCCGGGACTAGCGCAATCCTACGAGCAGTACTTC.

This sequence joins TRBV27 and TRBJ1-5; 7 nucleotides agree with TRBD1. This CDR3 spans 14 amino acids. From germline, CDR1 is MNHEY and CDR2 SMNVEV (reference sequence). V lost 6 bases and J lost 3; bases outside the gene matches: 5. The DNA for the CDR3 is TGTGCCAGCAGAGGGACAGTTTACAATCAGCCCCAGCATTTT. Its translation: CASRGTVYNQPQHF.

In DNA form, the CDR3 reads TGTGCCAGCCGACGAACAGGGTCAACTAATGAAAAACTGTTTTTT. This codes for CASRRTGSTNEKLFF. V gene TRBV19 combines with J gene TRBJ1-4, with a possible D match to TRBD1 (6 bases). This CDR3 is 15 amino acids long. Trimming cost V 9 bases and J 0 bases, with 14 bases left between them. The germline CDR1 and CDR2 sequences are LNHDA and SQIVND (reference sequence). The whole variable domain, filled in from reference TRBV19 and TRBJ1-4, reads DGGITQSPKYLFRKEGQNVTLSCEQNLNHDAMYWYRQDPGQGLRLIYYSQIVNDFQKGDIAEGYSVSREKKESFPLTVTSAQKNPTAFYLCASRRTGSTNEKLFFGSGTQLSVL.

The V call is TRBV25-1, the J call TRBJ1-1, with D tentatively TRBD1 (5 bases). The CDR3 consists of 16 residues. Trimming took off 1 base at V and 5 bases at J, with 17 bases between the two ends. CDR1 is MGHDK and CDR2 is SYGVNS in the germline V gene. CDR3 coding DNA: TGTGCCAGCAGTGAATTGGGGTACGCAGGGAAGACTGAAGCTTTCTTT. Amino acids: CASSELGYAGKTEAFF.

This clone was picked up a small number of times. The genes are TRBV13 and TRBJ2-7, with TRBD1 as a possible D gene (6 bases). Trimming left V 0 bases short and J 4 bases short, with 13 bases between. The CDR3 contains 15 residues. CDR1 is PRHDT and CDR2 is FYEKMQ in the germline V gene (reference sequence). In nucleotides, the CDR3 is TGTGCCAGCAGCTTAGGAGGTTTTACAGGGTACGAGCAGTACTTC. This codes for CASSLGGFTGYEQYF.

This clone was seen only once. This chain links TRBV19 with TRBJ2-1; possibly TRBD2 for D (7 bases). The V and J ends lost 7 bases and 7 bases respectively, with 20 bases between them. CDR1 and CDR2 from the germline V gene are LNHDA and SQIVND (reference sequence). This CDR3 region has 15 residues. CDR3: CASTKGEGGRNEQFF. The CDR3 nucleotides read TGTGCCAGTACTAAAGGGGAGGGGGGGCGAAATGAGCAGTTCTTC. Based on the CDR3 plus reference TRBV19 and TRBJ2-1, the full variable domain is DGGITQSPKYLFRKEGQNVTLSCEQNLNHDAMYWYRQDPGQGLRLIYYSQIVNDFQKGDIAEGYSVSREKKESFPLTVTSAQKNPTAFYLCASTKGEGGRNEQFFGPGTRLTVL.

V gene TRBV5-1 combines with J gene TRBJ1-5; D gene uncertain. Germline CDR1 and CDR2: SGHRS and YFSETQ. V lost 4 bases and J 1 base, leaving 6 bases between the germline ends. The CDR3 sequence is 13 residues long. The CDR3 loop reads CASSPLSNQPQHF. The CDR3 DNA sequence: TGCGCCAGCAGCCCCTTAAGCAATCAGCCCCAGCATTTT.

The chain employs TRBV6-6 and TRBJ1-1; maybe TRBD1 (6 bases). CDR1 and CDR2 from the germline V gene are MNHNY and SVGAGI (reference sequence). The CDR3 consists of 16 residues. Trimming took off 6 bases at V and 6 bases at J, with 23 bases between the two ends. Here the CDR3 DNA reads TGTGCCAGCAGCTATCCGACGATCAGGGGAAGCGCTGAAGCTTTCTTT. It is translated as CASSYPTIRGSAEAFF.

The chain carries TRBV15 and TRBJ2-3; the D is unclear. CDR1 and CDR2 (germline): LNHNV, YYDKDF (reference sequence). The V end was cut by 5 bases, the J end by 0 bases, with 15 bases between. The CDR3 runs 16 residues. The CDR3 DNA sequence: TGTGCCACCAGCCCCCGCCAAGCTTCTAGCACAGATACGCAGTATTTT. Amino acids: CATSPRQASSTDTQYF.

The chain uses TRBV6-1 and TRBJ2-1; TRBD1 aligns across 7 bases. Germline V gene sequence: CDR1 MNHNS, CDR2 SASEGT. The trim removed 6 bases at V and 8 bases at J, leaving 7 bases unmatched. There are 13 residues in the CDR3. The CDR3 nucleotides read TGTGCCAGCAGCATAGACAGGGTGGATGAGCAGTTCTTC. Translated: CASSIDRVDEQFF.

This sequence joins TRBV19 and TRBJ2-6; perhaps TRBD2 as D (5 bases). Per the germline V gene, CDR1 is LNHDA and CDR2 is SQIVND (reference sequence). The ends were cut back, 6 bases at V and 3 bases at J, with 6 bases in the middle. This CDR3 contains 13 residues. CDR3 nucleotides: TGTGCCAGTAGAGGGAGTGGGGCCAACGTCCTGACTTTC. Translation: CASRGSGANVLTF.

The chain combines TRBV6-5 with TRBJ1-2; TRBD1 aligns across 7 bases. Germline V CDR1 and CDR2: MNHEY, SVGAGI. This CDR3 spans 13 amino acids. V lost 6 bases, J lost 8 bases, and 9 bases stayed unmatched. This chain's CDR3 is CASSLQGPRGYTF. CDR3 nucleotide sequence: TGTGCCAGCAGCCTACAGGGGCCTAGGGGCTACACCTTC.

The CDR3 sequence: CASILGGFYGYTF. CDR3 sequence (DNA): TGTGCCTCCATCCTAGGTGGGTTCTATGGCTACACCTTC. The V call is TRBV19, the J call TRBJ1-2; no definite D call. The CDR3 is 13 residues long. Per germline, CDR1 LNHDA and CDR2 SQIVND (reference sequence). V gave up 11 bases and J gave up 4 bases, with 17 bases separating them. Based on the CDR3 plus reference TRBV19 and TRBJ1-2, the full variable domain is DGGITQSPKYLFRKEGQNVTLSCEQNLNHDAMYWYRQDPGQGLRLIYYSQIVNDFQKGDIAEGYSVSREKKESFPLTVTSAQKNPTAFYLCASILGGFYGYTFGSGTRLTVV.

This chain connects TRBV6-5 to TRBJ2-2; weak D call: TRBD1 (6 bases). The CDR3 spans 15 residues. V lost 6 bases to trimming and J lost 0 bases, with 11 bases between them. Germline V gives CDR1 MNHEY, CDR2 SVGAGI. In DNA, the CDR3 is TGTGCCAGCAGGAGAGGGGGATCGAACACCGGGGAGCTGTTTTTT. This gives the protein CASRRGGSNTGELFF.

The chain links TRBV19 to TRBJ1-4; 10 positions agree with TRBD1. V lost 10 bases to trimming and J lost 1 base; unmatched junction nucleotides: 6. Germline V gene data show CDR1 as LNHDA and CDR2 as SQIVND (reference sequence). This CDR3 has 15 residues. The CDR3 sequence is CATRQGALTNEKLFF. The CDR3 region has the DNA TGTGCCACAAGACAGGGGGCCCTAACTAATGAAAAACTGTTTTTT.

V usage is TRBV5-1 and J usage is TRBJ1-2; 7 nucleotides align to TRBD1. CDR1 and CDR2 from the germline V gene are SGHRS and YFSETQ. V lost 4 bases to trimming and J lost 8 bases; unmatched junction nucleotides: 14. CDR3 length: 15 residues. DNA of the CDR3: TGCGCCAGCAGCCTCCTGGGCAGGGGGAAAGGCGGCTACACCTTC. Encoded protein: CASSLLGRGKGGYTF.

CDR3 DNA sequence: TGTGCCAGCAGCGAGGCGGGGGTAACCGGGGAGCTGTTTTTT. Translated, it gives CASSEAGVTGELFF. The chain combines TRBV7-2 with TRBJ2-2; 7 nucleotides agree with TRBD2. The ends lost 5 bases at V and 5 bases at J; junction bases unmatched: 5. CDR1 is SGHTA and CDR2 is FQGNSA in the germline V gene. The length of the CDR3 is 14 residues. Combining the CDR3 with reference TRBV7-2 and TRBJ2-2 gives the whole variable domain GAGVSQSPSNKVTEKGKDVELRCDPISGHTALYWYRQSLGQGLEFLIYFQGNSAPDKSGLPSDRFSAERTGGSVSTLTIQRTQQEDSAVYLCASSEAGVTGELFFGEGSRLTVL.

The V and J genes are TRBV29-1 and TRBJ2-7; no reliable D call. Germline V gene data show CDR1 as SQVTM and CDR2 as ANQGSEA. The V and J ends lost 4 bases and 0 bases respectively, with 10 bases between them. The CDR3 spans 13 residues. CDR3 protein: CSVVTAFSYEQYF. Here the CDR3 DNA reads TGCAGCGTTGTAACAGCTTTCTCCTACGAGCAGTACTTC.

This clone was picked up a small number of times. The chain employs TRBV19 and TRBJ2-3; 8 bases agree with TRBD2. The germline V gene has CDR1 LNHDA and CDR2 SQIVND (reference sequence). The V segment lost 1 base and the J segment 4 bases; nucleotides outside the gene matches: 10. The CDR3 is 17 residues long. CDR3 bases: TGTGCCAGTAGTATAGGTTTTAGCGGGGTTAGGGCAGATACGCAGTATTTT. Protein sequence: CASSIGFSGVRADTQYF.

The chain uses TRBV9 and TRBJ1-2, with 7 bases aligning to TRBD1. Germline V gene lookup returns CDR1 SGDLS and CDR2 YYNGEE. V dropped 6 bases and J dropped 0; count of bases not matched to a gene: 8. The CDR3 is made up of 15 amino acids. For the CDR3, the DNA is TGTGCCAGCAACGCCAAGACAGGGTCTAACTATGGCTACACCTTC. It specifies CASNAKTGSNYGYTF.

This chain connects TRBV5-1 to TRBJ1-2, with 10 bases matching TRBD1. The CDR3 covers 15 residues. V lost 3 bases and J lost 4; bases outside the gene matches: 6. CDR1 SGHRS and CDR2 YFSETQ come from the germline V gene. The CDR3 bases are TGCGCCAGCAGCTCTCGGACAGGGGGACTCTATGGCTACACCTTC. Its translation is CASSSRTGGLYGYTF. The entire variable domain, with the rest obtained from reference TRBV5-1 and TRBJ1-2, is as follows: KAGVTQTPRYLIKTRGQQVTLSCSPISGHRSVSWYQQTPGQGLQFLFEYFSETQRNKGNFPGRFSGRQFSNSRSEMNVSTLELGDSALYLCASSSRTGGLYGYTFGSGTRLTVV.